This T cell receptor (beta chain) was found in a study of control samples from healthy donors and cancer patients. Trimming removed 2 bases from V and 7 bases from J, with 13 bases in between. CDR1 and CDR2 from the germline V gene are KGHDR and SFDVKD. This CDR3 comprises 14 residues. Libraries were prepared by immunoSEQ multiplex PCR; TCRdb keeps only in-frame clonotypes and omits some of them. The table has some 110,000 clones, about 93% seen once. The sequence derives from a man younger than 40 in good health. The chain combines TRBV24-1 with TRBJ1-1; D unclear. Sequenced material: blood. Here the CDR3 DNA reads TGTGCCACCAGTGATTCCTCGTCGATAGATGAAGCTTTCTTT. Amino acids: CATSDSSSIDEAFF.